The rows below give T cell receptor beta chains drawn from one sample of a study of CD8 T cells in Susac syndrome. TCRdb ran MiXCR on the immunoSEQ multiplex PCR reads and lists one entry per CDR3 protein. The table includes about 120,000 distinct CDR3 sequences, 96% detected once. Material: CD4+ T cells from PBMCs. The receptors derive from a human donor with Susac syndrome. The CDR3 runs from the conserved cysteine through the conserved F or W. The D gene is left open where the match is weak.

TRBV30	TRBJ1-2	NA	TGTGCCTGGAAGTGGGCAGGGCACTATGGCTACACCTTC	CAWKWAGHYGYTF
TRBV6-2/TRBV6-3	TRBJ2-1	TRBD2	TGTGCCAGCAGTTCCCTAGCGGGAGGGTCATACAATGAGCAGTTCTTC	CASSSLAGGSYNEQFF
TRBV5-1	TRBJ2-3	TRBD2	TGCGCCAGCAGCCCCGGGACTATGCTGCCCACAGATACGCAGTATTTT	CASSPGTMLPTDTQYF
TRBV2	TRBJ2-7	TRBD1	TGTGCCAGCAGTGGACAGGGTGGGCCCTACGAGCAGTACTTC	CASSGQGGPYEQYF
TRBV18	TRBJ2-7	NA	TGTGCCAGCTCACCTAGGGGACCACCGGTGATGGACGAGCAGTACTTC	CASSPRGPPVMDEQYF
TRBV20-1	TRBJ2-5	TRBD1	TGCAGTGCTATGACAGGGGGCCGGGAGACCCAGTACTTC	CSAMTGGRETQYF
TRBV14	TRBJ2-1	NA	TGTGCCAGCAGCCGGCAGGGATACAATGAGCAGTTCTTC	CASSRQGYNEQFF
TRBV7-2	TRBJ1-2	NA	TGTGCCAGCAGCCTCTCGCTGAACTATGGCTACACCTTC	CASSLSLNYGYTF
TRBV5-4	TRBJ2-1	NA	TGTGCCAGCAGCTCACAGGGTGGTGAGCAGTTCTTC	CASSSQGGEQFF
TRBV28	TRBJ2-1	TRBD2	TGTGCCAGCGGGGGTCATCGGGGGGATGAGCAGTTCTTC	CASGGHRGDEQFF